Listed here is a single T cell receptor (beta chain). Its antigen is not known. This may arise from a read error, as a much more abundant clone is one base away. Germline V gene data show CDR1 as SGHTA and CDR2 as FQGNSA. The CDR3 is made up of 15 amino acids. Trimming shortened V by 1 base and J by 5 bases, and 12 bases separated the two germline ends. The data stem from a study of read filtering for tumor transcriptome and immune sequencing. Study context: Fewer than 10 patients were R-ISS I, 16 were R-ISS II, about seven were R-ISS III. Per sample, TCR-region reads ranged about 4.05 to 10.27 million by IR-seq, about 75 to 1273 by RNA-seq.

Study findings and constraints: Roughly 80% of IR-seq clonotypes had one read, totaling about 4% of reads; RNA-seq: 74.6% and 44.6%.

Molecular barcoded adaptors covering alpha/delta and beta/gamma chains were used on around 400 ng RNA. TCRdb ran MiXCR on the reads and lists one entry per CDR3 protein. The profile shows under 150,000 distinct CDR3 sequences, roughly 13% of them singletons. The clonotype originates from a donor at least 40 years old with multiple myeloma. Material for sequencing was a population of CD138-negative cells sorted from bone marrow. The chain combines TRBV7-2 with TRBJ2-1; D unclear. For the CDR3, the DNA is TGTGCCAGCAGCTTAGACCACCCTAGGAACAATGAGCAGTTCTTC. Its protein product is CASSLDHPRNNEQFF.